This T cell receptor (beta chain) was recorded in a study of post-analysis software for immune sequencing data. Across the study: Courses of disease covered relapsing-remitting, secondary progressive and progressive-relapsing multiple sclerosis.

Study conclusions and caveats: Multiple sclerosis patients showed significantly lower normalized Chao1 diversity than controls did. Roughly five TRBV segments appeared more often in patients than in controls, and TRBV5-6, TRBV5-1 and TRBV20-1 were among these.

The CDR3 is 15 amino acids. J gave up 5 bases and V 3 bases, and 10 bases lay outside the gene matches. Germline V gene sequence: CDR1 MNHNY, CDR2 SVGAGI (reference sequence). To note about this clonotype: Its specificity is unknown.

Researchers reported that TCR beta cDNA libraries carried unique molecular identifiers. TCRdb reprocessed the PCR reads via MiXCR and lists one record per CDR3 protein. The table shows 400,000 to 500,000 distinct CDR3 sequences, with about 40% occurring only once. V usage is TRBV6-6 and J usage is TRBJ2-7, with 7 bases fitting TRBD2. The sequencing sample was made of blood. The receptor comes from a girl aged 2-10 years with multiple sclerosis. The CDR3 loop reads CASSYSWEGHHEQYF. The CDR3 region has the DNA TGTGCCAGCAGTTATTCGTGGGAGGGCCACCACGAGCAGTACTTC.